The TCR beta chain described here comes from a study of graft-versus-host responses after intestinal transplantation (dated by TCRdb to the early 2020s). About the investigation overall: The transplants that recipients got were multivisceral, liver-intestinal, or isolated intestinal. Every recipient was given anti-thymocyte globulin induction, then maintenance tacrolimus and steroids for two to three years. Graft-versus-host and host-versus-graft alloreactive T cell clones were tracked in the graft, circulation and bone marrow after intestinal transplantation using bulk TCR-beta CDR3 sequencing. Alloreactive clones were identified by sequencing pre-transplant mixed lymphocyte reaction products and comparing these products with unstimulated pre-transplant donor and recipient T cells. Of the roughly 26 intestinal transplant recipients enrolled in the cohort, one of whom was a retransplant, a few patients without pretransplant specimens were excluded. A peak of at least 4% donor T cells among recipient peripheral blood mononuclear cells was the definition used for donor T cell macrochimerism. Rather than being sequenced by the commercial service, samples from a few later patients were sequenced in-house on an Illumina MiSeq and processed with MiXCR.

Libraries were constructed by the immunoSEQ multiplex PCR assay. In most patients, genomic DNA was isolated using the Qiagen DNeasy Blood and Tissue Kit and sent frozen to Adaptive Biotechnologies for TCR sequencing. For most patients, high-throughput TCR-beta CDR3 sequencing of genomic DNA was performed by Adaptive Biotechnologies. Per the original workflow: TCR sequencing data for 18 patients were retrieved from Adaptive's ImmunoSEQ software; a few other patients were processed with MiXCR and VDJtools. To correct CD4 versus CD8 sorting errors, sequences present in both subsets at a frequency ratio below 5:1 were removed. Because the origin of CDR3 nucleotide sequences shared between donor and recipient could not be assigned, those sequences were removed. To count as alloreactive, a clone needed at least 2-fold expansion over unstimulated cells and a minimum CFSE-low frequency of 0.002% (template counts) or 0.001% (read counts). Clones were considered mappable if detected in sequenced pre-transplant spleen, lymph node, or MLR CFSE-low populations of the donor or recipient. The cumulative frequency of alloreactive clones was calculated as a percentage of all sequences, weighted by copy number. The table comes from immuneACCESS by way of TCRdb, which keeps in-frame sequences with V and J called. Part of the clones is missing from these tables; in studies checked, under half for an unresolved V gene and the rest for unknown reasons. V and J calls and clone size are those listed in that table; D and trimming were worked out from the DNA. Present in this sample are around 67,000 clones, around 87% of which were seen just once. Less than 4.5% of the sample lies in the top ten.

Taken from the germline V gene, the CDR1 and CDR2 loops are ENHRY and SYGVKD. The CDR3 runs 14 amino acids, cysteine and valine included. The read is trimmed to its CDR3 DNA, 42 bases read in frame from base 1. Trimming removed 0 bases from V and 4 bases from J, leaving 10 bases between the germline ends. The sample's time point label is to be understood as: cells obtained before transplantation from donor or recipient. CD3+CD4+ and CD3+CD8+ populations were FACS-sorted from unstimulated pre-transplant donor and recipient cells taken from spleen or lymph nodes. The paper as a whole reports these results and caveats: Early after transplant, peak levels of circulating GvH clones were associated with declines in HvG clones. The relatively low number and heterogeneity of intestinal transplant patients limited the conclusions. High GvH to HvG T cell clonal ratios were observed in the allografts of patients with donor T cell macrochimerism. GvH clones were detected in recipient bone marrow, and some appeared earlier in ileal mucosa or blood, consistent with an intestinal mucosal origin.

This clone appeared a single time. It has no known antigen specificity. Per-base qualities were not stored, and no clone one base away is much larger. The receptor was isolated from a human donor who was the organ donor for an intestinal transplant. The V gene is TRBV10-3 and the J gene is TRBJ2-7; the D segment could be TRBD1, given 5 matching bases. The material was unstimulated CD8+ T cells sorted from spleen or lymph node cells, obtained before transplant. The nucleotide sequence reads as follows: TGTGCCATCAGTGAGTCCAGGGATTCATACGAGCAGTACGTC. It translates to CAISESRDSYEQYV.